This passage covers 30 T cell receptor beta chains from one sample sequenced in a study of T cells in Graves' hyperthyroidism and ophthalmopathy. Researchers amplified the TCR beta CDR3 regions from RNA transcripts. A set of HTBI primers served as the primers for a first-round RT-PCR of the TCR CDR3. TCRdb fed the multiplex PCR reads into MiXCR, producing one record per CDR3 protein. The sample lists about 720,000 distinct CDR3 sequences, around 19% occurring once. Sequencing was performed on blood. These receptors were obtained from a woman between 50 and 59 years old with Graves' hyperthyroidism that later progressed to Graves' ophthalmopathy.

The chain uses TRBV19 and TRBJ2-5, with a weak D call TRBD2 (5 bases). Germline V gene lookup returns CDR1 LNHDA and CDR2 SQIVND (reference sequence). The CDR3 has 12 residues. The V and J ends lost 6 bases and 5 bases respectively, with 10 bases between them. The CDR3 DNA follows: TGTGCCAGTAGGAAACCGGGGGAGACCCAGTACTTC. Translating gives CASRKPGETQYF.

This clonotype was observed a handful of times. V and J are TRBV7-9 and TRBJ1-2; no clear D gene. The CDR3 is made up of 15 amino acids. Germline CDR1 reads SEHNR; CDR2 reads FQNEAQ (reference sequence). The ends were cut back, 1 base at V and 4 bases at J, with 13 bases in the middle. The CDR3 nucleotides read TGTGCCAGCAGCTTAGTTCATGGCAGCGGCTATGGCTACACCTTC. Residues: CASSLVHGSGYGYTF.

The V and J genes are TRBV20-1 and TRBJ2-7, with 10 nucleotides matching TRBD1. V lost 6 bases and J lost 6; bases outside the gene matches: 5. Germline V gene lookup returns CDR1 DFQATT and CDR2 SNEGSKA (reference sequence). CDR3 length: 12 residues. CDR3 nucleotides: TGCAGTGCAGGGACAGGGGTCGGCGAGCAGTACTTC. Translation gives CSAGTGVGEQYF.

This clonotype was picked up a small number of times. This chain connects TRBV6-1 to TRBJ2-1, with a weak D call TRBD2 (6 bases). Germline V gives CDR1 MNHNS, CDR2 SASEGT. Trimming took 5 bases from V and 2 from J, leaving 10 bases between them. The CDR3 sequence is 14 residues long. CDR3 protein: CASSSGEAYNEQFF. For the CDR3, the DNA is TGTGCCAGCAGTTCGGGGGAGGCCTACAATGAGCAGTTCTTC.

A word on this clonotype: Just one base apart from a much larger clone, this may be a read error. The chain carries TRBV2 and TRBJ2-3; D is unresolved. The CDR3 runs 16 residues. Trimming left V 6 bases short and J 5 bases short, with 21 bases between. Germline CDR1 reads SNHLY; CDR2 reads FYNNEI. The CDR3 is CASRQPNSLGEDTQYF. CDR3 coding DNA: TGTGCCAGCAGACAACCCAACTCCCTAGGTGAAGATACGCAGTATTTT.

The V and J genes are TRBV5-8 and TRBJ2-5, with 7 positions matching TRBD2. Germline V gene sequence: CDR1 SGHTS, CDR2 YDEGEE. CDR3 length equals 15 residues. The trim removed 0 bases at V and 2 bases at J, leaving 4 bases unmatched. The CDR3 coding sequence is TGTGCCAGCAGCTTGGCGTGGGGGGGACAAGAGACCCAGTACTTC. This sequence encodes CASSLAWGGQETQYF.

Turning to this clonotype: A clone one base away is much larger, so this may be a read error. The chain carries TRBV6-5 and TRBJ2-7, with D perhaps TRBD1 (6 bases). Deletions cut 4 bases from V and 6 bases from J, with 19 bases between. The V gene's germline CDR1 is MNHEY and CDR2 SVGAGI. This CDR3 has 15 amino acids. The CDR3 sequence is CASSCPQGSVTEQYF. In nucleotides, the CDR3 is TGTGCCAGCAGTTGCCCTCAGGGGTCCGTGACCGAGCAGTACTTC.

The sample holds a few counts of this clonotype. This chain joins TRBV5-1 and TRBJ1-4; 8 nucleotides agree with TRBD1. V shed 4 bases, J shed 6 bases, and the junction held 11 bases outside the gene matches. The CDR3 covers 16 residues. In germline, CDR1 is SGHRS, CDR2 YFSETQ. The DNA for the CDR3 is TGCGCCAGCAGCACGGGACAGGTTACGAGGGATGAAAAACTGTTTTTT. Protein: CASSTGQVTRDEKLFF.

This chain connects TRBV5-1 to TRBJ2-3, with 7 bases aligning to TRBD2. The CDR3 sequence is 15 residues long. With 2 bases clipped from V and 0 bases from J, the junction kept 3 bases outside the gene matches. Per germline, CDR1 SGHRS and CDR2 YFSETQ. For the CDR3, the DNA is TGCGCCAGCAGCTTCGCGGGGGAGAGCACAGATACGCAGTATTTT. Amino acids: CASSFAGESTDTQYF.

In DNA, the CDR3 is TGTGCCAGCAGTGACTTAAAGGTGGGCGAGCAGTTCTTC. It translates to CASSDLKVGEQFF. The gene calls are TRBV6-1 and TRBJ2-1, with no clear D. The CDR3 loop spans 13 amino acids. Per germline, CDR1 MNHNS and CDR2 SASEGT. V was shortened by 3 bases and J by 10 bases, with 13 bases between the two germline ends.

V and J are TRBV12-3 or TRBV12-4 and TRBJ2-2; D uncertain. CDR3 length: 12 amino acids. V lost 5 bases, J lost 8 bases, and 9 bases lay in between. The CDR3, as DNA: TGTGCCAGCAGTATCACTGGGGGGGAGCTGTTTTTT. Protein: CASSITGGELFF.

There are many counts of this clonotype. The J gene is TRBJ2-7, the V gene TRBV3-1; D is unclear. V lost 3 bases and J lost 3, with 9 bases in between. The germline V gene encodes CDR1 LGHDT and CDR2 YNNKEL (reference sequence). The CDR3 extends over 13 amino acids. The CDR3 protein is CASSQIQDYEQYF. The CDR3 DNA reads as TGTGCCAGCAGCCAGATTCAGGACTACGAGCAGTACTTC.

This clonotype was recorded many times. V is TRBV5-1 and J is TRBJ1-1; TRBD1 agrees at 8 bases. V dropped 2 bases and J dropped 1; count of bases not matched to a gene: 1. The germline CDR1 and CDR2 sequences are SGHRS and YFSETQ. This CDR3 comprises 14 residues. CDR3 region: CASSFDRGNTEAFF. In nucleotides, the CDR3 is TGCGCCAGCAGCTTCGACAGGGGGAACACTGAAGCTTTCTTT.

Comments on this clonotype: One end of the junction is discordant with germline, which a read error may explain. V gene TRBV4-1 combines with J gene TRBJ1-2; tentatively, D is TRBD1 (5 bases). Germline V gene sequence: CDR1 MGHRA, CDR2 YSYEKL. This CDR3 comprises 16 residues. The CDR3 DNA reads as TGTGCCAGCAGCCAAGAACAGGTTACTACTAACTATGGCTACACCTTC. This gives the protein CASSQEQVTTNYGYTF.

This rearrangement joins TRBV5-5 to TRBJ1-4; 7 nucleotides line up with TRBD1. Germline V CDR1 and CDR2: SGHKS, YYEKEE (reference sequence). V lost 2 bases and J lost 5; bases outside the gene matches: 3. The CDR3 has 14 amino acids. CDR3 coding DNA: TGTGCCAGCAGCTTTGGCAGGGGGAATGAAAAACTGTTTTTT. It codes for CASSFGRGNEKLFF.

The chain uses TRBV29-1 and TRBJ1-1; 9 bases match TRBD1. CDR3 size: 12 residues. Germline lookup yields CDR1 SQVTM and CDR2 ANQGSEA. Trimming at V came to 5 bases and at J to 11 bases, leaving 9 bases not matched to a gene. The CDR3 is CSVRGQGLEAFF. The CDR3 region has the DNA TGCAGCGTTCGGGGACAGGGATTAGAGGCTTTCTTT.

This clonotype has only a few counts. The CDR3 region is CASSRRQDGNTEAFF. CDR3 in DNA: TGTGCCAGCAGTCGTCGACAGGACGGGAACACTGAAGCTTTCTTT. The chain combines TRBV6-1 with TRBJ1-1; weak D call: TRBD1 (6 bases). V shed 5 bases and J shed 1 base, with 14 bases lying between them. This CDR3 comprises 15 residues. Germline CDR1 is MNHNS and CDR2 is SASEGT.

This clonotype was picked up many times. CDR3 DNA: TGTGCCAGCAGCCAAGAGGGGTCCTCCTACAATGAGCAGTTCTTC. Encoded protein: CASSQEGSSYNEQFF. The gene calls are TRBV3-1 and TRBJ2-1; D gene uncertain. Looked up from germline, CDR1 is LGHDT and CDR2 is YNNKEL (reference sequence). The CDR3 is 15 amino acids. The ends were cut back, 0 bases at V and 0 bases at J, with 6 bases in the middle.

The V call is TRBV19, the J call TRBJ1-1; tentatively, D is TRBD1 (5 bases). The CDR3 spans 14 residues. Germline-derived CDR1 and CDR2 are LNHDA and SQIVND (reference sequence). V lost 7 bases, J lost 0 bases, and 12 bases lay in between. The DNA of the CDR3 is TGTGCCAGTATGGAGGCAGGGCTGAACACTGAAGCTTTCTTT. Protein product: CASMEAGLNTEAFF. Full variable domain (outside the CDR3, taken from reference TRBV19 and TRBJ1-1): DGGITQSPKYLFRKEGQNVTLSCEQNLNHDAMYWYRQDPGQGLRLIYYSQIVNDFQKGDIAEGYSVSREKKESFPLTVTSAQKNPTAFYLCASMEAGLNTEAFFGQGTRLTVV.

CDR3 in DNA: TGTGCCAGCAGCTTGATCAGAGGGGATACGCAGTATTTT. This encodes CASSLIRGDTQYF. The V call is TRBV5-6, the J call TRBJ2-3, with TRBD2 as a possible D gene (5 bases). Germline V gives CDR1 SGHDT, CDR2 YYEEEE. V was clipped by 1 base and J by 6 bases, with 9 bases between them. The CDR3 length is 13 residues.

The rearrangement uses TRBV12-5 and TRBJ2-2, with TRBD1 matching 9 bases. Germline V lookup: CDR1 LGHNT, CDR2 FRNRAP. V dropped 3 bases and J dropped 6; count of bases not matched to a gene: 5. This CDR3 spans 15 amino acids. The DNA of the CDR3 is TGTGCTAGTGGTTTTTGGACAGGGGTATCCGGGGAGCTGTTTTTT. This encodes CASGFWTGVSGELFF.

The chain recombines TRBV5-5 with TRBJ1-5; no clear D. V shed 0 bases and J shed 4 bases, with 8 bases lying between them. CDR1 SGHKS and CDR2 YYEKEE come from the germline V gene (reference sequence). There are 14 residues in the CDR3. CDR3 bases: TGTGCCAGCAGCTTGGTTCAGACAAATCAGCCCCAGCATTTT. Translated: CASSLVQTNQPQHF.

This clonotype was observed many times. The chain joins TRBV5-1 to TRBJ1-6; no clear D gene. CDR3 size: 15 residues. V lost 0 bases to trimming and J lost 11 bases, with 15 bases between them. Germline values: CDR1 SGHRS, CDR2 YFSETQ. CDR3 sequence (DNA): TGCGCCAGCAGCTTGGCGGCATCCCAACCAACACCCCTCCACTTT. Its protein is CASSLAASQPTPLHF.

The rearrangement joins TRBV12-3 or TRBV12-4 to TRBJ2-5, with 12 bases that match TRBD2. This CDR3 comprises 17 residues. J lost 7 bases, V lost 7 bases, and 16 bases had no gene match. The CDR3 protein is CASIQQTSGGPLGTQYF. The CDR3 bases are TGTGCCAGCATCCAACAGACTAGCGGGGGCCCCCTGGGGACCCAGTACTTC.

This clonotype was seen only a few times. The V and J genes are TRBV9 and TRBJ2-1; tentative D call: TRBD1 (9 bases). The germline CDR1 and CDR2 sequences are SGDLS and YYNGEE. Trimming shortened V by 4 bases and J by 0 bases, and 26 bases separated the two germline ends. The CDR3 contains 20 residues. CDR3 amino acids: CASSPQGAYSGASSYNEQFF. DNA for the CDR3: TGTGCCAGCAGCCCACAGGGGGCTTATAGCGGGGCAAGCTCCTACAATGAGCAGTTCTTC.

This clonotype was seen only a few times. The germline gene is not matched at one end of the junction; a read error may be the cause. This sequence joins TRBV2 and TRBJ1-2; 9 nucleotides align to TRBD1. The CDR3 extends over 12 amino acids. Germline assignment: CDR1 SNHLY and CDR2 FYNNEI. CDR3 region: CASSRGQGITPF. The CDR3 region has the DNA TGTGCCAGCAGCCGCGGACAGGGGATCACTCCCTTC.

Comments on this clonotype: This may be a read error: a much more frequent sequence differs by one nucleotide. The rearrangement uses TRBV2 and TRBJ2-1, with 8 bases identical to TRBD1. CDR3 length: 14 residues. CDR1 SNHLY and CDR2 FYNNEI come from the germline V gene. The CDR3 bases are TGTACCATCCTGGGGAGACAGGGGTTCGATGAGCAGTTCTTC. Protein product: CTILGRQGFDEQFF.

This clonotype was counted between two and nine times. The V call is TRBV7-9, the J call TRBJ1-2, with 10 nucleotides matching TRBD1. The CDR3 spans 16 residues. V was pared by 4 bases and J by 6 bases, with 11 bases of the junction left unmatched. The germline V gene has CDR1 SEHNR and CDR2 FQNEAQ (reference sequence). The CDR3 sequence: CASSSSPGQGTDGYTF. In nucleotides, the CDR3 is TGTGCCAGCAGCTCATCACCGGGACAGGGGACGGATGGCTACACCTTC.

This clonotype was recorded at least ten times. CDR3 bases: TGCGCCAGCAGAGCTACCGGGACGGTCTCCTACGAGCAGTACTTC. Its protein product is CASRATGTVSYEQYF. The V call is TRBV5-1, the J call TRBJ2-7; D is perhaps TRBD1 or TRBD2 (5 bases each). The CDR3 totals 15 residues. V lost 5 bases and J 0 bases, leaving 15 bases between the germline ends. Germline assignment: CDR1 SGHRS and CDR2 YFSETQ. Based on the CDR3 plus reference TRBV5-1 and TRBJ2-7, the full variable domain is KAGVTQTPRYLIKTRGQQVTLSCSPISGHRSVSWYQQTPGQGLQFLFEYFSETQRNKGNFPGRFSGRQFSNSRSEMNVSTLELGDSALYLCASRATGTVSYEQYFGPGTRLTVT.

At least ten counts were recorded for this clonotype. J is TRBJ1-1 and V is TRBV12-5; D is perhaps TRBD1 (5 bases). Looked up from germline, CDR1 is LGHNT and CDR2 is FRNRAP. Between the trimmed V and J ends, which lost 6 bases and 4 bases, there was a span of 12 bases. CDR3 length equals 13 residues. CDR3 DNA: TGTGCTAGTGGCGGGGCCCTGGGCACTGAAGCTTTCTTT. This translates into CASGGALGTEAFF.